The entry below describes one T cell receptor beta chain. Sequencing was performed with immunoSEQ multiplex PCR; in TCRdb, only in-frame clones are kept and a portion is missing. The table lists about 110,000 clones, roughly 90% of them singletons. Time point specified: peripheral blood 6 weeks after treatment start. Each patient gave between 1 and 8 samples of peripheral blood mononuclear cells, which were collected pretreatment and during treatment. This specimen belongs to a study of PD-L1 blockade in urothelial cancer. Study summary: Male sex and bladder-origin urothelial cancer characterized about 90% of the 29 patients. Blood yielded a median of approximately 150,000 T cells per sample.

The germline CDR1 and CDR2 sequences are SEHNR and FQNEAQ (reference sequence). The V gene lost 5 bases and the J gene lost 2 bases, with 10 bases spanning the gap. The CDR3 covers 14 residues. The receptor was isolated from a man aged 55 to 70 with urothelial cancer. Material: PBMCs, obtained around atezolizumab (anti-PD-L1) treatment. The chain employs TRBV7-9 and TRBJ2-1; D is undetermined. The CDR3 loop reads CASSPPRAYNEQFF. The CDR3 nucleotides read TGTGCCAGCAGCCCACCTCGGGCCTACAATGAGCAGTTCTTC.